One and the same sample provided the 19 T cell receptor beta chains below, sequenced in a study of Graves' ophthalmopathy and Graves' hyperthyroidism. Amplified material comprised TCR beta CDR3 regions derived from RNA transcripts. First-round RT-PCR used HTBI primers; second-round multiplex PCR followed. TCRdb re-analysed the multiplex PCR reads in MiXCR, keeping a single row per CDR3 protein. The sample lists about 590,000 distinct CDR3 sequences, 39% occurring once. The material sequenced was peripheral blood or thyroid tissue (not recorded which). The receptors come from an adult man with Graves' hyperthyroidism.

This clonotype was found once. The chain is built from TRBV2 and TRBJ2-7, with 8 bases that match TRBD1. V trimming: 6 bases; J trimming: 5 bases; junction bases outside the gene matches: 6. Germline-derived CDR1 and CDR2 are SNHLY and FYNNEI. The CDR3 contains 13 residues. CDR3 in amino acids: CASRRTGFNEQYF. The DNA for the CDR3 is TGTGCCAGCAGGCGGACAGGGTTTAACGAGCAGTACTTC.

The V gene is TRBV5-4, the J gene TRBJ2-5; D ambiguous. The germline V gene has CDR1 SGHNT and CDR2 YYREEE (reference sequence). Trimming stripped 3 bases from V and 11 bases from J, with 8 bases between. The CDR3 spans 10 residues. The CDR3 sequence: CASSSERQYF. CDR3 DNA sequence: TGTGCCAGCAGCTCCGAGAGACAGTACTTC.

This clonotype was seen only a few times. The CDR3: CASSTTLSAGHYGYTF. CDR3 nucleotides: TGTGCCAGCAGTACCACCCTGTCGGCAGGGCACTATGGCTACACCTTC. The chain is built from TRBV27 and TRBJ1-2; TRBD1 is a possible D gene (5 bases). Germline lookup yields CDR1 MNHEY and CDR2 SMNVEV (reference sequence). The CDR3 has 16 residues. Between the trimmed V and J ends, which lost 5 bases and 3 bases, there was a span of 19 bases.

This clonotype was recorded at least ten times. The V call is TRBV4-2, the J call TRBJ2-5; 9 bases match TRBD2. The germline gives CDR1 LGHNA, CDR2 YNFKEQ. V shed 1 base, J shed 2 bases, and the junction held 5 bases outside the gene matches. The CDR3 sequence is 16 residues long. Written as DNA, the CDR3 is TGTGCCAGCAGCCAAGTGCTAGCGGGGCGACAAGAGACCCAGTACTTC. Its translation is CASSQVLAGRQETQYF.

This clonotype was detected ten times or more. V gene TRBV19 combines with J gene TRBJ1-5; D not resolved. Trimming pared 5 bases from V and 2 bases from J, leaving 16 bases between. The CDR3 extends over 16 amino acids. In germline, CDR1 is LNHDA, CDR2 SQIVND (reference sequence). CDR3 coding DNA: TGTGCCAGTAGTCTAAGGGATGAGCTCGGCAATCAGCCCCAGCATTTT. Translation gives CASSLRDELGNQPQHF. Filled out from reference TRBV19 and TRBJ1-5, the complete variable domain reads DGGITQSPKYLFRKEGQNVTLSCEQNLNHDAMYWYRQDPGQGLRLIYYSQIVNDFQKGDIAEGYSVSREKKESFPLTVTSAQKNPTAFYLCASSLRDELGNQPQHFGDGTRLSIL.

This clonotype came up many times. The gene calls are TRBV7-9 and TRBJ1-3; D unresolved. Germline V gene lookup returns CDR1 SEHNR and CDR2 FQNEAQ (reference sequence). V shed 7 bases and J shed 0 bases, with 10 bases lying between them. There are 14 residues in the CDR3. The CDR3 reads CASTGLSSGNTIYF. CDR3 coding DNA: TGTGCCAGCACCGGACTCAGCTCTGGAAACACCATATATTTT.

This rearrangement joins TRBV7-9 to TRBJ2-7, with 7 positions matching TRBD2. The trim removed 4 bases at V and 7 bases at J, leaving 16 bases unmatched. CDR3 length equals 16 residues. Germline CDR1 reads SEHNR; CDR2 reads FQNEAQ (reference sequence). CDR3 coding DNA: TGTGCCAGCAGCTCCCGGTGGGCGGGAGAGCACGATGAGCAGTACTTC. This gives the protein CASSSRWAGEHDEQYF.

The sample holds many counts of this clonotype. The chain uses TRBV2 and TRBJ1-5; 12 nucleotides line up with TRBD1. The V segment lost 6 bases and the J segment 5 bases; nucleotides outside the gene matches: 5. The length of the CDR3 is 15 residues. Germline V gene lookup returns CDR1 SNHLY and CDR2 FYNNEI. CDR3 region: CASSRDRGRDQPQHF. In nucleotides, the CDR3 is TGTGCCAGCAGCCGGGACAGGGGGCGGGATCAGCCCCAGCATTTT.

At least ten counts were recorded for this clonotype. The chain is built from TRBV19 and TRBJ1-1; 10 positions match TRBD1. This CDR3 is built from 15 residues. Germline V lookup: CDR1 LNHDA, CDR2 SQIVND (reference sequence). Trimming cost V 4 bases and J 1 base; bases outside gene matches: 3. CDR3 in DNA: TGTGCCAGTAGTAGGGACAGGGGTGGGAACACTGAAGCTTTCTTT. This translates into CASSRDRGGNTEAFF.

This clonotype was found many times. V gene TRBV20-1 combines with J gene TRBJ1-1, with D hard to call. CDR3 size: 13 residues. Germline V gene data show CDR1 as DFQATT and CDR2 as SNEGSKA (reference sequence). V lost 5 bases and J lost 4, with 14 bases in between. The CDR3 loop reads CSADSPASTEAFF. The CDR3 nucleotides are TGCAGTGCTGATTCTCCGGCGAGCACTGAAGCTTTCTTT.

This clonotype was recorded many times. The rearrangement links TRBV12-3 or TRBV12-4 to TRBJ2-7; 8 bases match TRBD1. With 3 bases clipped from V and 4 bases from J, the junction kept 5 bases outside the gene matches. The CDR3 runs to 14 residues. The CDR3 nucleotides read TGTGCCAGCAGTTTTGTGAACAGGGGGTACGAGCAGTACTTC. Translating it yields CASSFVNRGYEQYF.

Remarks on this clonotype: Since a much larger clone is just one base distant, this may be a read error. The CDR3 loop is CASRSGQGETEAFF. DNA for the CDR3: TGTGCCAGCAGGTCGGGACAGGGGGAAACTGAAGCTTTCTTT. The rearrangement links TRBV2 to TRBJ1-1; 11 bases align to TRBD1. The CDR3 length is 14 residues. CDR1 SNHLY and CDR2 FYNNEI come from the germline V gene. J was trimmed by 5 bases and V by 6 bases; bases with no gene match: 5.

This clonotype was found many times. V and J are TRBV11-2 and TRBJ2-7; TRBD2 matches at 12 bases. Unmatched junction bases numbered 7, after V lost 5 bases and J lost 2 bases. Germline CDR1 is SGHAT and CDR2 is FQNNGV. This CDR3 has 16 residues. The CDR3 reads CASSPLAGGITYEQYF. The CDR3 coding sequence is TGTGCCAGCAGCCCCCTAGCGGGAGGGATAACCTACGAGCAGTACTTC.

A note on this clonotype: A much larger clone lies a single base off, so this may be a read error. The V and J genes are TRBV4-2 and TRBJ1-6; 7 bases agree with TRBD1. The CDR3 runs to 16 residues. Germline CDR1 and CDR2: LGHNA and YNFKEQ. The CDR3 bases are TGTGCCAGCAGCCAAGACGACAGGGCTGGGAATTCACCCCTCCGCTTT. It specifies CASSQDDRAGNSPLRF.

This clonotype was counted ten times or more. The V gene is TRBV5-5, the J gene TRBJ1-6, with 12 bases matching TRBD1. From germline, CDR1 is SGHKS and CDR2 YYEKEE (reference sequence). The CDR3 totals 15 residues. The V segment lost 4 bases and the J segment 9 bases; nucleotides outside the gene matches: 5. The CDR3 bases are TGTGCCAGCAGCGGGGGACAGGGGGCTGGTTCACCCCTCCACTTT. Protein product: CASSGGQGAGSPLHF.

This clonotype was detected once. As DNA, the CDR3 is TGTGCCAGCAGCTCTAGCGGGAGGATTTACAATGAGCAGTTCTTC. Encoded protein: CASSSSGRIYNEQFF. The chain carries TRBV7-2 and TRBJ2-1, with 11 nucleotides matching TRBD2. V shed 4 bases, J shed 4 bases, and the junction held 3 bases outside the gene matches. This CDR3 is 15 amino acids long. Germline CDR1 and CDR2: SGHTA and FQGNSA.

This rearrangement joins TRBV29-1 to TRBJ1-4, with 7 bases identical to TRBD1. CDR3 size: 12 residues. The germline V gene has CDR1 SQVTM and CDR2 ANQGSEA. Germline trimming cut 8 bases from V and 4 bases from J; bases unmatched to any gene: 4. The CDR3 spells CSRGQNNEKLFF. In DNA form, the CDR3 reads TGCAGCCGGGGACAGAATAATGAAAAACTGTTTTTT.

This sequence joins TRBV20-1 and TRBJ2-3; 7 bases agree with TRBD2. The germline CDR1 and CDR2 sequences are DFQATT and SNEGSKA (reference sequence). The ends lost 0 bases at V and 2 bases at J; junction bases unmatched: 2. The CDR3 totals 14 residues. The CDR3 spells CSAREAGLTDTQYF. CDR3 coding DNA: TGCAGTGCTAGAGAAGCGGGACTCACAGATACGCAGTATTTT.

This clonotype was recorded many times. J is TRBJ2-7 and V is TRBV4-2, with TRBD1 matching over 7 bases. The germline V gene encodes CDR1 LGHNA and CDR2 YNFKEQ. Unmatched junction bases numbered 10, after V lost 2 bases and J lost 6 bases. The CDR3 spans 15 residues. The DNA for the CDR3 is TGTGCCAGCAGCCAACCGGACAGCAGGGACAGCGAGCAGTACTTC. It yields the protein CASSQPDSRDSEQYF.